This TCR beta chain is drawn from a study of Ad26.COV2.S vaccination and SARS-CoV-2 variants. The overall study: Ad26.COV2.S given intramuscularly, once or twice 56 days apart. Study results and limitations: It is possible that the TCR breadth and depth analyses underestimated the total T cell responses.

As for this clone: Antigen specificity is unknown.

The method was immunoSEQ multiplex PCR; TCRdb's version includes in-frame clones alone and lacks a portion of them. The sample holds hundreds of thousands of clones; more than 75% are singletons and the top ten take about 3.4%. Treatment noted: 15 to 20 received Ad26.COV2.S at low or high dose, single or two shots; roughly 5 received placebo; per-sample allocation not given. Sampling was done on day 63 after the first vaccine or placebo injection. J gave up 5 bases and V 3 bases, and 5 bases lay outside the gene matches. Germline V gene lookup returns CDR1 SGHRS and CDR2 YFSETQ. This CDR3 has 14 residues.

This sequence joins TRBV5-1 and TRBJ2-5, with 9 bases aligning to TRBD2. This TCR was recovered from a person between 18 and 60 years old who received the Ad26.COV2.S COVID-19 vaccine or a placebo. The sample consisted of peripheral blood, taken in a trial of Ad26.COV2.S vaccine versus placebo. The CDR3: CASSWAGGRETQYF. The CDR3 DNA reads TGCGCCAGCAGCTGGGCGGGGGGGCGGGAGACCCAGTACTTC.